One and the same sample provided the 23 T cell receptor beta chains below, sequenced in a study of T cell repertoires in cytomegalovirus infection. Using its own MiXCR run on the reads, TCRdb lists one record per CDR3 protein. Of about 740,000 distinct CDR3 sequences in the sample, 35% were seen once. The specimen sequenced was PBMCs. The receptors stem from a human donor in good health (CMV status not recorded). Some clones in this sample may be carry-over from other donors' samples.

Ten or more counts support this clonotype. The rearrangement joins TRBV12-3 or TRBV12-4 to TRBJ2-3; no firm D call. The CDR3 is 14 residues long. Trimming stripped 3 bases from V and 2 bases from J, with 9 bases between. The CDR3 loop reads CASSFGLNTDTQYF. In nucleotides, the CDR3 is TGTGCCAGCAGTTTCGGCCTAAACACAGATACGCAGTATTTT.

The chain has TRBV9 and TRBJ2-6; possibly TRBD1 or TRBD2 for D (5 bases each). This CDR3 comprises 17 residues. Per germline, CDR1 SGDLS and CDR2 YYNGEE. Trimming cost V 4 bases and J 0 bases, with 14 bases left between them. DNA for the CDR3: TGTGCCAGCAGCCCATGGGACGGGTTCTCTGGGGCCAACGTCCTGACTTTC. Its protein product is CASSPWDGFSGANVLTF.

This clonotype was seen repeatedly, ten times or more. The chain carries TRBV25-1 and TRBJ2-3, with 8 bases matching TRBD1. CDR3 size: 13 residues. The trim removed 8 bases at V and 4 bases at J, leaving 5 bases unmatched. Germline lookup yields CDR1 MGHDK and CDR2 SYGVNS. The CDR3 region is CASAGQGSDTQYF. The CDR3 bases are TGTGCCAGCGCAGGACAGGGATCAGATACGCAGTATTTT.

This clonotype was observed a few times. The chain is built from TRBV7-9 and TRBJ1-3; D gene uncertain. The V end was cut by 1 base, the J end by 0 bases, with 10 bases between. This CDR3 region has 16 residues. The germline V gene has CDR1 SEHNR and CDR2 FQNEAQ (reference sequence). This CDR3 is CASSLEIEASGNTIYF. The CDR3 coding sequence is TGTGCCAGCAGCTTAGAGATCGAAGCCTCTGGAAACACCATATATTTT.

This clonotype has a count of ten or more. This chain joins TRBV7-3 and TRBJ2-5; TRBD2 aligns across 12 bases. The CDR3 spans 15 residues. Germline assignment: CDR1 SGHTA and CDR2 FQGTGA. The V and J ends lost 4 bases and 1 base, in that order; junction bases with no gene match: 1. CDR3 coding DNA: TGTGCCAGCAGCTCTAGCGGGGGGGCCCAAGAGACCCAGTACTTC. It codes for CASSSSGGAQETQYF.

The chain joins TRBV28 to TRBJ2-3; TRBD1 agrees at 7 bases. Germline CDR1 is MDHEN and CDR2 is SYDVKM. The CDR3 is made up of 15 amino acids. V lost 5 bases, J lost 4 bases, and 9 bases stayed unmatched. CDR3 DNA: TGTGCCAGCAGTCTCTACCGGGACAGCCCAGATACGCAGTATTTT. This sequence encodes CASSLYRDSPDTQYF.

This chain links TRBV7-2 with TRBJ1-4, with D hard to call. The CDR3 has 16 residues. The germline CDR1 and CDR2 sequences are SGHTA and FQGNSA. The germline V and J ends were trimmed by 5 bases and 8 bases, with 21 bases remaining between them. CDR3 bases: TGTGCCAGCAGCCCGCCCCAGAAAGTGGAGAACGAAAAACTGTTTTTT. As protein: CASSPPQKVENEKLFF.

J is TRBJ2-5 and V is TRBV4-2; D is perhaps TRBD1 or TRBD2 (5 bases each). CDR1 LGHNA and CDR2 YNFKEQ come from the germline V gene. The CDR3 consists of 13 residues. V lost 0 bases to trimming and J lost 5 bases, with 7 bases between them. The CDR3 reads CASSQDWGETQYF. As DNA, the CDR3 is TGTGCCAGCAGCCAAGATTGGGGGGAGACCCAGTACTTC.

This clonotype occurred a few times. The rearrangement joins TRBV6-6 to TRBJ1-6; D not resolved. The CDR3 covers 15 residues. V lost 0 bases to trimming and J lost 14 bases, with 17 bases between them. Germline V lookup: CDR1 MNHNY, CDR2 SVGAGI (reference sequence). The CDR3 sequence is CASSYSSEAVVTLHF. As DNA, the CDR3 is TGTGCCAGCAGTTACTCGAGTGAGGCCGTGGTAACCCTCCACTTT.

This rearrangement joins TRBV5-1 to TRBJ2-3, with D possibly being TRBD1 (6 bases). The CDR3 runs to 14 residues. Looked up from germline, CDR1 is SGHRS and CDR2 is YFSETQ. V gave up 4 bases and J gave up 5 bases, with 14 bases separating them. CDR3 in DNA: TGCGCCAGCAGCCTGGGGGCAGGGTTAGATACGCAGTATTTT. Protein: CASSLGAGLDTQYF.

The chain joins TRBV18 to TRBJ2-7, with D possibly called TRBD1 or TRBD2 (5 bases each). The CDR3 is 15 amino acids. The germline gives CDR1 KGHSH, CDR2 LQKENI. Trimming took 3 bases from V and 4 from J, leaving 16 bases between them. The CDR3 loop reads CASSPQTGAQYEQYF. In DNA form, the CDR3 reads TGTGCCAGCTCACCCCAGACCGGGGCCCAATACGAGCAGTACTTC. Full variable domain (outside the CDR3, taken from reference TRBV18 and TRBJ2-7): NAGVMQNPRHLVRRRGQEARLRCSPMKGHSHVYWYRQLPEEGLKFMVYLQKENIIDESGMPKERFSAEFPKEGPSILRIQQVVRGDSAAYFCASSPQTGAQYEQYFGPGTRLTVT.

The V call is TRBV7-6, the J call TRBJ2-3; the match to TRBD2 covers 9 bases. In germline, CDR1 is SGHVS, CDR2 FNYEAQ. The CDR3 consists of 16 residues. Unmatched junction bases numbered 4, after V lost 3 bases and J lost 0 bases. In DNA, the CDR3 is TGTGCCAGCAGCTTTCGCGCGGGAGGGAGCACAGATACGCAGTATTTT. This gives the protein CASSFRAGGSTDTQYF.

The V and J genes are TRBV2 and TRBJ2-5, with 10 bases lining up with TRBD1. The V segment lost 5 bases and the J segment 0 bases; nucleotides outside the gene matches: 3. Germline CDR1 SNHLY, CDR2 FYNNEI. The CDR3 covers 15 residues. CDR3: CASSKDRGDQETQYF. In nucleotides, the CDR3 is TGTGCCAGCAGTAAGGACAGGGGGGACCAAGAGACCCAGTACTTC.

This chain links TRBV10-3 with TRBJ2-3, with 7 bases identical to TRBD2. Per germline, CDR1 ENHRY and CDR2 SYGVKD. The ends lost 10 bases at V and 3 bases at J; junction bases unmatched: 7. The CDR3 is 13 residues long. The CDR3 loop is CATGRMGTDTQYF. In DNA form, the CDR3 reads TGTGCCACCGGGAGGATGGGAACAGATACGCAGTATTTT.

The V gene is TRBV27, the J gene TRBJ1-1; D call uncertain. The V end lost 9 bases, the J end lost 1 base, and 12 bases lay between the germline ends. The germline gives CDR1 MNHEY, CDR2 SMNVEV (reference sequence). CDR3 length: 13 amino acids. For the CDR3, the DNA is TGTGCCAGAAGTCCCTTGAAGAACACTGAAGCTTTCTTT. It is translated as CARSPLKNTEAFF.

This CDR3 is CAISEGLSYNEQFF. The CDR3 bases are TGTGCCATCAGTGAAGGGTTGTCCTACAATGAGCAGTTCTTC. The chain is built from TRBV10-3 and TRBJ2-1; D is undetermined. Germline loops: CDR1 ENHRY, CDR2 SYGVKD. The CDR3 loop spans 14 amino acids. Trimming removed 3 bases from V and 1 base from J, with 7 bases in between.

The rearrangement links TRBV10-3 to TRBJ1-2; 7 nucleotides line up with TRBD1. This CDR3 has 17 amino acids. Germline CDR1 reads ENHRY; CDR2 reads SYGVKD. Losses at the gene ends were 2 bases for V and 1 base for J; bases not matched to a gene: 10. The CDR3 loop reads CAISERPPWDSNYGYTF. CDR3 nucleotide sequence: TGTGCCATCAGTGAGAGGCCCCCATGGGACAGTAACTATGGCTACACCTTC.

This clonotype was detected only once. The V and J genes are TRBV11-1 and TRBJ1-2; 9 nucleotides align to TRBD1. Germline CDR1 is SGHAT and CDR2 is FQDESV (reference sequence). V lost 5 bases, J lost 8 bases, and 9 bases stayed unmatched. The CDR3 is 14 amino acids. DNA of the CDR3: TGTGCCAGCAGCCCCGGACAGGGGTGGTGGGGCTACACCTTC. Amino acid sequence: CASSPGQGWWGYTF.

The rearrangement links TRBV20-1 to TRBJ2-3; the match to TRBD2 covers 7 bases. The CDR3 consists of 15 residues. Germline values: CDR1 DFQATT, CDR2 SNEGSKA (reference sequence). The J segment lost 4 bases and the V segment lost 0 bases, leaving 7 bases of the junction unmatched. The CDR3 sequence is CSARDGRGKADTQYF. The CDR3 nucleotides are TGCAGTGCTAGAGACGGGCGGGGGAAGGCAGATACGCAGTATTTT.

The V and J genes are TRBV6-5 and TRBJ2-7; D ambiguous. The CDR3 extends over 16 amino acids. Germline CDR1 and CDR2: MNHEY and SVGAGI. V was clipped by 2 bases and J by 2 bases, with 16 bases between them. Written as DNA, the CDR3 is TGTGCCAGCAGTTACGGCGGCATCGCCACTACCTACGAGCAGTACTTC. Encoded protein: CASSYGGIATTYEQYF.

This rearrangement joins TRBV19 to TRBJ2-2, with TRBD1 identical over 10 bases. The germline gives CDR1 LNHDA, CDR2 SQIVND (reference sequence). This CDR3 spans 14 amino acids. Trimming removed 10 bases from V and 4 bases from J; junction bases left unmatched: 6. CDR3 protein: CATRGQGGTGELFF. CDR3 sequence (DNA): TGTGCCACCCGAGGACAGGGGGGCACCGGGGAGCTGTTTTTT.

V gene TRBV7-2 combines with J gene TRBJ2-4; 12 nucleotides agree with TRBD2. The CDR3 sequence is 17 residues long. Germline CDR1 reads SGHTA; CDR2 reads FQGNSA. The V and J ends lost 5 bases and 1 base, in that order; junction bases with no gene match: 6. CDR3 DNA: TGTGCCAGCAGCCGACTAGCGGGAGAGTTCGCCAAAAACATTCAGTACTTC. Translating it yields CASSRLAGEFAKNIQYF.

This clonotype was picked up a small number of times. J is TRBJ2-7 and V is TRBV7-8; no definite D call. V was trimmed by 4 bases and J by 4 bases, leaving 8 bases between them. There are 12 residues in the CDR3. Germline V lookup: CDR1 SGHVS, CDR2 FQNEAQ. The CDR3 DNA is TGTGCCAGCAGCTCCACTACGTACGAGCAGTACTTC. Translation: CASSSTTYEQYF.